What follows are 3 T cell receptor beta chains derived from one specimen sequenced in a study of blood T cell repertoires in COVID-19. Libraries were prepared by immunoSEQ multiplex PCR; TCRdb keeps only in-frame clonotypes and omits some of them. The sample records just over 50,000 clones, about nine tenths being singletons. The sample comprised peripheral blood. These receptors were obtained from a man aged 65-85 years with acute or convalescent COVID-19.

This chain connects TRBV15 to TRBJ1-5; the D gene is possibly TRBD1 (5 bases). Per germline, CDR1 LNHNV and CDR2 YYDKDF (reference sequence). This CDR3 has 16 amino acids. Deletions cut 0 bases from V and 5 bases from J, with 14 bases between. For the CDR3, the DNA is TGTGCCACCAGCAGAGAAGGATCGGGGGTCGATCAGCCCCAGCATTTT. Its translation is CATSREGSGVDQPQHF.

The J gene is TRBJ1-4, the V gene TRBV9; no clear D gene. Per the germline V gene, CDR1 is SGDLS and CDR2 is YYNGEE. V was clipped by 0 bases and J by 0 bases, with 9 bases between them. CDR3 length: 16 amino acids. This CDR3 is CASSVDFSATNEKLFF. CDR3 coding DNA: TGTGCCAGCAGCGTAGATTTTTCTGCAACTAATGAAAAACTGTTTTTT.

This rearrangement joins TRBV20-1 to TRBJ1-1; no definite D call. The CDR3 has 11 residues. Trimming took off 6 bases at V and 4 bases at J, with 9 bases between the two ends. Germline loops: CDR1 DFQATT, CDR2 SNEGSKA (reference sequence). The CDR3 spells CSATRSTEAFF. The CDR3 DNA follows: TGCAGTGCGACGAGGTCCACTGAAGCTTTCTTT.